A single sample is the source of the 20 T cell receptor beta chains below, sequenced in a study of blood T cell repertoires in COVID-19. Repertoires were generated with immunoSEQ multiplex PCR, while TCRdb's copy carries only in-frame clones and drops some. Among under 60,000 clones listed, about nine tenths were seen once. The sample comprised peripheral blood. These receptors were obtained from a human donor in a cohort sampled during active COVID-19.

This chain uses TRBV5-1 with TRBJ1-2; TRBD1 aligns across 8 bases. The length of the CDR3 is 16 residues. V dropped 0 bases and J dropped 4; count of bases not matched to a gene: 8. Germline V gene data show CDR1 as SGHRS and CDR2 as YFSETQ. CDR3 nucleotide sequence: TGCGCCAGCAGCTTGGGTCAGGGGGCTACGGGCTATGGCTACACCTTC. Amino acids: CASSLGQGATGYGYTF.

The chain recombines TRBV11-3 with TRBJ2-7; 10 bases map to TRBD1. The trim removed 4 bases at V and 1 base at J, leaving 1 base unmatched. The length of the CDR3 is 14 residues. Germline V gene sequence: CDR1 SGHNT, CDR2 YENEEA. The CDR3 loop is CASSWGQGSYEQYV. Here the CDR3 DNA reads TGTGCCAGCAGCTGGGGACAGGGGTCCTACGAGCAGTACGTC.

The chain links TRBV11-2 to TRBJ2-6; D call uncertain. V dropped 8 bases and J dropped 2 bases, with 16 bases sitting between them. Per germline, CDR1 SGHAT and CDR2 FQNNGV. The CDR3 has 16 residues. The chain's CDR3 is CASRPGLEAGANVLTF. The CDR3 DNA reads TGTGCCAGCCGCCCCGGTCTTGAGGCTGGGGCCAACGTCCTGACTTTC. Together with reference TRBV11-2 and TRBJ2-6, the CDR3 gives the full variable domain: EAGVAQSPRYKIIEKRQSVAFWCNPISGHATLYWYQQILGQGPKLLIQFQNNGVVDDSQLPKDRFSAERLKGVDSTLKIQPAKLEDSAVYLCASRPGLEAGANVLTFGAGSRLTVL.

The chain joins TRBV5-1 to TRBJ1-1, with 7 bases fitting TRBD1. CDR1 is SGHRS and CDR2 is YFSETQ in the germline V gene. This CDR3 contains 14 residues. V dropped 4 bases and J dropped 0; count of bases not matched to a gene: 3. The CDR3 sequence is CASSRDSMNTEAFF. The CDR3, as DNA: TGCGCCAGCAGCAGGGACAGCATGAACACTGAAGCTTTCTTT.

This clone came up a few times. The chain couples TRBV30 to TRBJ2-7; D possibly corresponds to TRBD1 (6 bases). Germline lookup yields CDR1 GTSNPN and CDR2 SVGIG (reference sequence). The CDR3 has 14 residues. The ends were cut back, 1 base at V and 4 bases at J, with 14 bases in the middle. DNA for the CDR3: TGTGCCTGGAGTGGGTACAGGGCAGCTTACGAGCAGTACTTC. Protein: CAWSGYRAAYEQYF.

V and J are TRBV6-5 and TRBJ2-5; D gene unclear. This CDR3 has 16 residues. CDR1 and CDR2 (germline): MNHEY, SVGAGI. Trimming took off 0 bases at V and 2 bases at J, with 13 bases between the two ends. The CDR3 reads CASSYSATRTQETQYF. The CDR3 DNA is TGTGCCAGCAGTTACTCGGCGACAAGAACGCAAGAGACCCAGTACTTC.

V is TRBV5-5 and J is TRBJ2-7; TRBD2 matches 7 bases. The length of the CDR3 is 14 residues. The V gene's germline CDR1 is SGHKS and CDR2 YYEKEE (reference sequence). Unmatched junction bases numbered 13, after V lost 7 bases and J lost 6 bases. The CDR3 DNA is TGTGCCAGCGGGCCGGGACTATTTAGATCCGAGCAGTACTTC. Amino acid sequence: CASGPGLFRSEQYF.

The V and J genes are TRBV4-2 and TRBJ2-7; D call uncertain. Trimming cost V 0 bases and J 1 base, with 7 bases left between them. Germline lookup yields CDR1 LGHNA and CDR2 YNFKEQ. This CDR3 has 14 residues. CDR3 residues: CASSQELVSYEQYF. CDR3 DNA: TGTGCCAGCAGCCAAGAACTGGTGTCCTACGAGCAGTACTTC.

V and J are TRBV11-3 and TRBJ2-7; 9 nucleotides line up with TRBD1. Germline assignment: CDR1 SGHNT and CDR2 YENEEA. The CDR3 runs to 16 residues. This CDR3 reads CASSLTGTGTSSEQYV. The CDR3 nucleotides read TGTGCCAGCAGCTTGACCGGGACAGGGACCTCCTCCGAGCAGTACGTC.

The V call is TRBV9, the J call TRBJ1-1, with 9 bases fitting TRBD1. CDR1 is SGDLS and CDR2 is YYNGEE in the germline V gene. The V gene end was trimmed by 7 bases and the J gene end by 4 bases; junction bases not matched to a gene: 5. The CDR3 is made up of 13 amino acids. CDR3 DNA: TGTGCCAGCGGACAGGGGTATAGCACTGAAGCTTTCTTT. This gives the protein CASGQGYSTEAFF.

The chain combines TRBV18 with TRBJ1-2, with D maybe TRBD1 (5 bases). V lost 3 bases, J lost 0 bases, and 8 bases lay in between. The germline V gene encodes CDR1 KGHSH and CDR2 LQKENI. This CDR3 comprises 14 residues. In DNA form, the CDR3 reads TGTGCCAGCTCACCGACAGATTCTAACTATGGCTACACCTTC. Translated: CASSPTDSNYGYTF.

V usage is TRBV28 and J usage is TRBJ2-7; 9 bases fit TRBD1. The V gene's germline CDR1 is MDHEN and CDR2 SYDVKM. J lost 4 bases, V lost 6 bases, and 4 bases had no gene match. The CDR3 contains 13 residues. The CDR3 region has the DNA TGTGCCAGCAGGCGACAGGGGGATTACGAGCAGTACTTC. Amino acids: CASRRQGDYEQYF.

The chain recombines TRBV19 with TRBJ2-7; 11 bases match TRBD2. The CDR3 consists of 18 residues. Per germline, CDR1 LNHDA and CDR2 SQIVND (reference sequence). Germline trimming cut 5 bases from V and 0 bases from J; bases unmatched to any gene: 12. CDR3 sequence reads: CASSPRRTSGLTSYEQYF. The CDR3 region has the DNA TGTGCCAGTAGTCCCAGGCGGACTAGCGGGTTGACCTCCTACGAGCAGTACTTC.

This clone was observed a handful of times. The CDR3: CASSSTGNTGELFF. The CDR3 bases are TGTGCCAGCAGCTCTACAGGGAACACCGGGGAGCTGTTTTTT. The chain recombines TRBV7-9 with TRBJ2-2, with a tentative D call TRBD1 (5 bases). This CDR3 contains 14 residues. V lost 4 bases to trimming and J lost 1 base, with 7 bases between them. Germline CDR1 is SEHNR and CDR2 is FQNEAQ (reference sequence). The entire variable domain, with the rest obtained from reference TRBV7-9 and TRBJ2-2, is as follows: DTGVSQNPRHKITKRGQNVTFRCDPISEHNRLYWYRQTLGQGPEFLTYFQNEAQLEKSRLLSDRFSAERPKGSFSTLEIQRTEQGDSAMYLCASSSTGNTGELFFGEGSRLTVL.

The CDR3 protein is CASSQDLGRGQGEAFF. For the CDR3, the DNA is TGTGCCAGCAGCCAAGATTTGGGCAGGGGGCAAGGTGAAGCTTTCTTT. The chain carries TRBV3-1 (or the pseudogene TRBV3-2) and TRBJ1-1; 8 positions match TRBD1. V trimming: 0 bases; J trimming: 7 bases; junction bases outside the gene matches: 10. Per the germline V gene, CDR1 is LGHDT and CDR2 is YNNKEL (reference sequence). The CDR3 consists of 16 residues.

CDR3 coding DNA: TGTGCCAGCAGTGCTGACAGAACCGGGGAGCTGTTTTTT. The encoded protein is CASSADRTGELFF. The chain employs TRBV9 and TRBJ2-2, with D tentatively TRBD1 (5 bases). This CDR3 comprises 13 residues. The V end lost 5 bases, the J end lost 5 bases, and 10 bases lay between the germline ends. Germline V lookup: CDR1 SGDLS, CDR2 YYNGEE.

The rearrangement links TRBV9 to TRBJ2-3; the D gene is possibly TRBD2 (6 bases). The V end was cut by 0 bases, the J end by 1 base, with 15 bases between. Germline values: CDR1 SGDLS, CDR2 YYNGEE. CDR3 size: 17 residues. Here the CDR3 reads CASSVAPGVAGTDTQYF. The CDR3 coding sequence is TGTGCCAGCAGCGTAGCCCCTGGGGTAGCGGGCACAGATACGCAGTATTTT.

This clone has a handful of counts. The rearrangement links TRBV6-5 to TRBJ1-3; TRBD1 is a possible D gene (5 bases). The CDR3 is made up of 15 amino acids. Looked up from germline, CDR1 is MNHEY and CDR2 is SVGAGI. V lost 6 bases and J lost 2, with 14 bases in between. The CDR3 is CASSISRVTGNTIYF. For the CDR3, the DNA is TGTGCCAGCAGCATATCCAGGGTGACTGGAAACACCATATATTTT.

A single count supports this clone. V gene TRBV27 combines with J gene TRBJ2-5; weak D call: TRBD1 (5 bases). The CDR3 has 15 residues. Germline V gene sequence: CDR1 MNHEY, CDR2 SMNVEV (reference sequence). V was clipped by 5 bases and J by 0 bases, with 13 bases between them. The CDR3 sequence is CASSPPPGYQETQYF. CDR3 coding DNA: TGTGCCAGCAGTCCGCCTCCAGGGTACCAAGAGACCCAGTACTTC.

V is TRBV6-5 and J is TRBJ1-1; no clear D. Looked up from germline, CDR1 is MNHEY and CDR2 is SVGAGI. Trimming removed 6 bases from V and 1 base from J, with 9 bases in between. This CDR3 is 13 amino acids long. CDR3 amino acids: CASRLTGNTEAFF. DNA for the CDR3: TGTGCCAGCAGGTTGACGGGGAACACTGAAGCTTTCTTT.